The clone carrying this T cell receptor beta chain was counted between two and nine times. Its cognate antigen is unknown. Following culture for roughly 10 days, CD4+ T cells were isolated. Two doses of BNT162b2 or mRNA-1273 vaccine were administered to participants. The data belong to a study of vaccination effects on CD4 cells after COVID-19. As for the study in general: The median interval between the second dose and post-vaccine sampling was 72 days. Wells containing approximately 2 million PBMC each were cultured with 9 to 10 IU/ml IL-2 and about 9.6 ug/ml peptides.

General study points: Late post-vaccination samples showed marked contraction of infection- and vaccine-induced clones.

Assay used: immunoSEQ multiplex PCR; TCRdb lists only in-frame clones, some missing. The table lists around 40,000 clones, 65% to 80% of them singletons. Germline CDR1 reads MNHNS; CDR2 reads SASEGT. The CDR3 runs 16 residues. The trim removed 3 bases at V and 0 bases at J, leaving 6 bases unmatched. The rearrangement joins TRBV6-1 to TRBJ1-2; 8 bases are shared with TRBD1. This receptor was identified in a human donor who received a COVID-19 vaccine. This sample comprised CD4+ T cells from PBMCs cultured without peptide, obtained after COVID-19 vaccination. The chain's CDR3 is CASSDAGQGTNYGYTF. The CDR3 DNA is TGTGCCAGCAGTGACGCAGGACAGGGAACTAACTATGGCTACACCTTC.